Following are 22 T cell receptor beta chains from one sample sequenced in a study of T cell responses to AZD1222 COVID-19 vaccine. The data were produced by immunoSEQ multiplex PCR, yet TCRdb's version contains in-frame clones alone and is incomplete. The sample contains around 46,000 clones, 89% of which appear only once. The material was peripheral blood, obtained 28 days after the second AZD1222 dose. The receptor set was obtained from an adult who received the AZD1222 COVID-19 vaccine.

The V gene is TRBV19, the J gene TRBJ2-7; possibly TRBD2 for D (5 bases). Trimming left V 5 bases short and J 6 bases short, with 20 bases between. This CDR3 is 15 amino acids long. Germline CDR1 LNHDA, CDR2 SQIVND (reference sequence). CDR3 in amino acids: CASSLPPGKDAEQYF. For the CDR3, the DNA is TGTGCCAGTAGTCTACCCCCGGGGAAGGACGCCGAGCAGTACTTC.

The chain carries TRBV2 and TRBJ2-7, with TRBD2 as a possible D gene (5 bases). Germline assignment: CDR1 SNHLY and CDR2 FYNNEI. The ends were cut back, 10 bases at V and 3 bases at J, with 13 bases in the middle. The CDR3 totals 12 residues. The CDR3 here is CATGEHLYEQYF. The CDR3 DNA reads TGTGCCACCGGGGAGCATCTCTACGAGCAGTACTTC.

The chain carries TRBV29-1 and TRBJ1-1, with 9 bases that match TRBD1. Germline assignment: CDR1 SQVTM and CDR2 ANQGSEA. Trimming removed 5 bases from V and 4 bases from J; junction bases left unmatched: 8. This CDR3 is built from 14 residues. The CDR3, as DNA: TGCAGCGTTTGGGGAGAGACAGGGGGCACTGAAGCTTTCTTT. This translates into CSVWGETGGTEAFF.

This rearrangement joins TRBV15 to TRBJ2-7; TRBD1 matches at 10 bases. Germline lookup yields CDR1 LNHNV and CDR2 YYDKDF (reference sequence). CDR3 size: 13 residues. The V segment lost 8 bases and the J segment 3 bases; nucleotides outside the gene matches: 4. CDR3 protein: CATAGQGIYEQYF. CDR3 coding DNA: TGTGCCACCGCGGGACAGGGGATCTACGAGCAGTACTTC.

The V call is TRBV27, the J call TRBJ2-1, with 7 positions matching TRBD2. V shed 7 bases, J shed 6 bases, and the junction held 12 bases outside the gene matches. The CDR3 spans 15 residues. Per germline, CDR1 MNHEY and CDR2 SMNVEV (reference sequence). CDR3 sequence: CASKPGGQLSNEQFF. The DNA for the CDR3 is TGTGCCAGCAAGCCGGGGGGTCAGCTCTCCAATGAGCAGTTCTTC.

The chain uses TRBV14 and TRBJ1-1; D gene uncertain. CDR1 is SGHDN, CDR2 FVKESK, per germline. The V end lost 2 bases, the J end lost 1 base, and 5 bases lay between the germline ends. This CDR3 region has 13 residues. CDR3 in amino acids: CASSQYWNTEAFF. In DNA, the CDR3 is TGTGCCAGCAGCCAATACTGGAACACTGAAGCTTTCTTT. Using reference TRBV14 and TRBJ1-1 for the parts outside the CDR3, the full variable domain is EAGVTQFPSHSVIEKGQTVTLRCDPISGHDNLYWYRRVMGKEIKFLLHFVKESKQDESGMPNNRFLAERTGGTYSTLKVQPAELEDSGVYFCASSQYWNTEAFFGQGTRLTVV.

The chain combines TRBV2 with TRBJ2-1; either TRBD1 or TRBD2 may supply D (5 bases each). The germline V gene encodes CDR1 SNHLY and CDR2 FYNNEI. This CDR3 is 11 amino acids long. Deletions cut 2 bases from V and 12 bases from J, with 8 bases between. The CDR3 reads CASSETRGQFF. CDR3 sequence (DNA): TGTGCCAGCAGTGAAACTAGGGGGCAGTTCTTC. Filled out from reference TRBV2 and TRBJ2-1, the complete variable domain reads EPEVTQTPSHQVTQMGQEVILRCVPISNHLYFYWYRQILGQKVEFLVSFYNNEISEKSEIFDDQFSVERPDGSNFTLKIRSTKLEDSAMYFCASSETRGQFFGPGTRLTVL.

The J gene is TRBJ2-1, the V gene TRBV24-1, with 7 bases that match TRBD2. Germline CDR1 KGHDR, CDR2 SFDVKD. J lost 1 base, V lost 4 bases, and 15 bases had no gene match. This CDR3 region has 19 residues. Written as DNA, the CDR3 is TGTGCCACCAGTGACCCCGGGACTAAACAATTCCTGTCCTACAATGAGCAGTTCTTC. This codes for CATSDPGTKQFLSYNEQFF.

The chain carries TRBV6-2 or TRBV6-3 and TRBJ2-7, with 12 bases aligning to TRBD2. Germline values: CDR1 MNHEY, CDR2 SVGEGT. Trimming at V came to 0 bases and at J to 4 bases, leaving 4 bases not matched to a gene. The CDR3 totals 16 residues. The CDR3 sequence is CASSYSTSGGPYEQYF. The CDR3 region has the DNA TGTGCCAGCAGTTACTCGACTAGCGGGGGCCCATACGAGCAGTACTTC.

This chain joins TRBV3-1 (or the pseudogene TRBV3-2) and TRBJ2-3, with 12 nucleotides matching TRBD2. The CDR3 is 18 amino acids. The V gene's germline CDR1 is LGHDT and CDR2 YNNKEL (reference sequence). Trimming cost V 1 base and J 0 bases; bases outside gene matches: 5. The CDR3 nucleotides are TGTGCCAGCAGCCAAGGACTAGCGGGGGCCCTTAGCACAGATACGCAGTATTTT. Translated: CASSQGLAGALSTDTQYF.

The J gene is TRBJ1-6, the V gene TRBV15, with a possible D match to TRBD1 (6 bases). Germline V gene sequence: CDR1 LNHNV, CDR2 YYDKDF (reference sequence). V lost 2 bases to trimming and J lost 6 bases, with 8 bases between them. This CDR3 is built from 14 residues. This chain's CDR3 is CATSRRQANSPLHF. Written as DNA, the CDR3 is TGTGCCACCAGCAGACGACAGGCTAATTCACCCCTCCACTTT.

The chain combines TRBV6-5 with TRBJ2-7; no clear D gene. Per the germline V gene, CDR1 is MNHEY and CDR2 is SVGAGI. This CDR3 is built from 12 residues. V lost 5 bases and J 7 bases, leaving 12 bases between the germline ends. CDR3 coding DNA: TGTGCCAGCAGTCTCTCCCAGTTAGAGCAGTACTTC. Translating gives CASSLSQLEQYF.

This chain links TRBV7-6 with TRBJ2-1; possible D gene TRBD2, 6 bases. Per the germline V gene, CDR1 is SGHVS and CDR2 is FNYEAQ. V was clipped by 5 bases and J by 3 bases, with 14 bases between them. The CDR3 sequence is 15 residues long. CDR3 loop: CASSLTSEGYNEQFF. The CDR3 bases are TGTGCCAGCAGCCTGACTAGTGAGGGCTACAATGAGCAGTTCTTC. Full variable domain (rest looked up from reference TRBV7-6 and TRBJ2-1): GAGVSQSPRYKVTKRGQDVALRCDPISGHVSLYWYRQALGQGPEFLTYFNYEAQQDKSGLPNDRFSAERPEGSISTLTIQRTEQRDSAMYRCASSLTSEGYNEQFFGPGTRLTVL.

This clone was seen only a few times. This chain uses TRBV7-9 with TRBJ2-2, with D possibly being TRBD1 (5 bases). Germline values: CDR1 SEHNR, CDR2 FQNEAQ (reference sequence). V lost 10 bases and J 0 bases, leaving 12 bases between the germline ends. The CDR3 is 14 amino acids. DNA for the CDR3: TGTGCCAAAAGCAGGGATTCGAACACCGGGGAGCTGTTTTTT. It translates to CAKSRDSNTGELFF. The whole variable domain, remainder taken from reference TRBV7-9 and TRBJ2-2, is DTGVSQNPRHKITKRGQNVTFRCDPISEHNRLYWYRQTLGQGPEFLTYFQNEAQLEKSRLLSDRFSAERPKGSFSTLEIQRTEQGDSAMYLCAKSRDSNTGELFFGEGSRLTVL.

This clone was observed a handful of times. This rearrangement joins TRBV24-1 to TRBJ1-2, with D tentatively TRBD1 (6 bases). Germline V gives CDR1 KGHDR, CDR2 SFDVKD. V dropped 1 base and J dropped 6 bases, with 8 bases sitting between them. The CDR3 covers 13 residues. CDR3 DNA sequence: TGTGCCACCAGTGATTTTCGGACAGATGGCTACACCTTC. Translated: CATSDFRTDGYTF.

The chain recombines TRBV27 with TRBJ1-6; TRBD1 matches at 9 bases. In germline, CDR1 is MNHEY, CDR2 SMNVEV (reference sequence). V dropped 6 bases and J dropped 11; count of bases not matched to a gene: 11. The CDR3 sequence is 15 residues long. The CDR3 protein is CASRSGTGRGAPLHF. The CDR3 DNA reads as TGTGCCAGCAGATCCGGGACAGGGCGGGGAGCACCCCTCCACTTT.

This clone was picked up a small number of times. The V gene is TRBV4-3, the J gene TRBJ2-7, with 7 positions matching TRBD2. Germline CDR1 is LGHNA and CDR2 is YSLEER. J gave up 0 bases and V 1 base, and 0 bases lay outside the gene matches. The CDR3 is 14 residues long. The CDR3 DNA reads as TGCGCCAGCAGCCAAGGGGGGGGCTCCTACGAGCAGTACTTC. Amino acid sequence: CASSQGGGSYEQYF.

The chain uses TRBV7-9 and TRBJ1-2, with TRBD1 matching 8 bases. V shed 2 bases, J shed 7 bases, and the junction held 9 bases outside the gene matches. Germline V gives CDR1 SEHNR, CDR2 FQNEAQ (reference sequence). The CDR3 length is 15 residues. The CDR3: CASSLQGPGGPGYTF. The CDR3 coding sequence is TGTGCCAGCAGCTTACAGGGGCCAGGGGGCCCTGGCTACACCTTC. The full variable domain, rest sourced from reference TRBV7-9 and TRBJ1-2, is DTGVSQNPRHKITKRGQNVTFRCDPISEHNRLYWYRQTLGQGPEFLTYFQNEAQLEKSRLLSDRFSAERPKGSFSTLEIQRTEQGDSAMYLCASSLQGPGGPGYTFGSGTRLTVV.

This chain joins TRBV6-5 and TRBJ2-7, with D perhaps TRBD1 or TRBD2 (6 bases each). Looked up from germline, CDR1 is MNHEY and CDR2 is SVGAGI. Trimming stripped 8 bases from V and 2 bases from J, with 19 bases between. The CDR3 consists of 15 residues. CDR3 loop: CASVLEGGRPYEQYF. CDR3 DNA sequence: TGTGCCAGCGTCCTAGAGGGGGGCCGACCCTACGAGCAGTACTTC.

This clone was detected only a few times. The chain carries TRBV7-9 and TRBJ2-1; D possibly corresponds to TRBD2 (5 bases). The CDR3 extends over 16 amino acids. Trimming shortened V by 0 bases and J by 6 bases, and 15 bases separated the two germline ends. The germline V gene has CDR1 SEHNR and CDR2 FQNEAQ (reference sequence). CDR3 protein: CASSLARREVLNEQFF. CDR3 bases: TGTGCCAGCAGCTTAGCCAGACGGGAAGTTCTCAATGAGCAGTTCTTC.

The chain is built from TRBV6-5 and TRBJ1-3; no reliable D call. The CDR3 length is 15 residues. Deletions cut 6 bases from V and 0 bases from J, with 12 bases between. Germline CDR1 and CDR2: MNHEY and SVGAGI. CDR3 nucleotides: TGTGCCAGCAGACAAACAGAATACTCTGGAAACACCATATATTTT. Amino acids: CASRQTEYSGNTIYF.

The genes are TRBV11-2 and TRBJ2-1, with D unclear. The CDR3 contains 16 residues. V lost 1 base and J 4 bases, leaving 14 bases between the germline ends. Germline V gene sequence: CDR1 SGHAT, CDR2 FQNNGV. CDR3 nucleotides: TGTGCCAGCAGCTTAGCGACTGCCGGCGCTTACAATGAGCAGTTCTTC. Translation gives CASSLATAGAYNEQFF.